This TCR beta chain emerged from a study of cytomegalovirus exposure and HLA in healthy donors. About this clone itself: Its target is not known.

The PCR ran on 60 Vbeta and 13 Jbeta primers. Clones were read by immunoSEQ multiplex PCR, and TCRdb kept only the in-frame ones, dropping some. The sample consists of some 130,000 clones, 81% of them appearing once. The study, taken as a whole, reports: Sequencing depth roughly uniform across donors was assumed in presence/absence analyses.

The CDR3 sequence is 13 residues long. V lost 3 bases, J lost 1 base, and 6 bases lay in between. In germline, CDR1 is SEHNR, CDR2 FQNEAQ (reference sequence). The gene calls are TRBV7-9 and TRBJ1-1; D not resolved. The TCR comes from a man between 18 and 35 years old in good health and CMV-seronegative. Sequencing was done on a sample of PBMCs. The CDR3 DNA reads TGTGCCAGCAGCTTGCGTCGGAACACTGAAGCTTTCTTT. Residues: CASSLRRNTEAFF.